This is a list of T cell receptor beta chains from one sample in a study of blood T cell repertoires in COVID-19. Libraries were prepared by immunoSEQ multiplex PCR; TCRdb keeps only in-frame clonotypes and omits some of them. The data contain 75,000 to 90,000 clones, over 70% of them seen just once; the ten biggest clones take up 9.5% to 15%. Sequenced input: peripheral blood. Receptors originate from a woman aged 40 to 55 with active or convalescent COVID-19. Both conserved end residues are part of each CDR3. D genes are given only for firm matches. For some rows the clone size is stated as once, few or many, or as a class when expanded; others skip it.

v_gene,j_gene,d_gene,abundance,CDR3nt,CDR3aa
TRBV4-3,TRBJ1-1,-,-,TGCGCCAGCAGCCAAGCTAGAAGGCCAGATGAAGCTTTCTTT,CASSQARRPDEAFF
TRBV7-9,TRBJ2-7,TRBD1,few,TGTGCCAGCAGCCCACGCCGACAGGGGTTGGGGGAGCAGTACTTC,CASSPRRQGLGEQYF
TRBV5-6,TRBJ1-2,-,-,TGTGCCAGCAGCTGGCAAGGGGCCGTAATCTATGGCTACACCTTC,CASSWQGAVIYGYTF
TRBV18,TRBJ1-1,TRBD1,-,TGTGCCAGCTCACCGCGACAGGGGCAGATCACTGAAGCTTTCTTT,CASSPRQGQITEAFF
TRBV14,TRBJ2-7,TRBD1,few,TGTGCCAGCAGCCATTGGACAGGGCGGTACGAGCAGTACTTC,CASSHWTGRYEQYF
TRBV9,TRBJ1-3,-,-,TGTGCCAGCAGCTCCGAGGCGTTCTCTGGAAACACCATATATTTT,CASSSEAFSGNTIYF
TRBV2,TRBJ1-2,-,-,TGTGCCAGCAGTGCGACAGCTCGGGGCTACACCTTC,CASSATARGYTF
TRBV2,TRBJ1-5,TRBD1,-,TGTGCCAGCAGTGAGGCCGGGACAGGGAATCAGCCCCAGCATTTT,CASSEAGTGNQPQHF
TRBV4-2,TRBJ2-7,-,-,TGTGCCAGCAGCCAAGAGAAATCGAGGGAGCAGTACTTC,CASSQEKSREQYF
TRBV29-1,TRBJ2-3,-,-,TGCAGCGTTGGAGGAACCTGGCACCCGGATACGCAGTATTTT,CSVGGTWHPDTQYF
TRBV10-3,TRBJ2-3,-,once,TGTGCCATCAGTGAGTCTTATGAGGGGGATTTCACAGATACGCAGTATTTT,CAISESYEGDFTDTQYF
TRBV11-2,TRBJ2-7,TRBD2,-,TGTGCCAGCAGCGGGGGCGGGAGGGACGGCGGGTACGAGCAGTACTTC,CASSGGGRDGGYEQYF
TRBV4-1,TRBJ2-1,TRBD2,-,TGCGCCAGCAGCCAAGCAGGTACCGGGGGGAATGAGCAGTTCTTC,CASSQAGTGGNEQFF
TRBV2,TRBJ2-2,TRBD2,-,TGTGCCAGCAGTGGGCTAGCGGGAGGGGAGAGGGCCGGGGAGCTGTTTTTT,CASSGLAGGERAGELFF
TRBV15,TRBJ2-2,-,-,TGTGCCACGCAACGAGGTTTCGGCTCTTCCACCGGGGAGCTGTTTTTT,CATQRGFGSSTGELFF
TRBV18,TRBJ1-2,TRBD1,-,TGTGCCAGCTCACCACCCGGGACAGATACCTATGGCTACACCTTC,CASSPPGTDTYGYTF
TRBV7-2,TRBJ1-5,TRBD1,-,TGTGCCAGCAGCTTAGGATCCGGGACAGGGGATCAGCCCCAGCATTTT,CASSLGSGTGDQPQHF
TRBV2,TRBJ2-5,TRBD1,-,TGTGCCAGCTCACGCCGGACAGGGGGCTGGGAGACCCAGTACTTC,CASSRRTGGWETQYF
TRBV7-3,TRBJ2-5,TRBD2,-,TGTGCCAGCAGCTTAATGGGACTAGCGGAAGAGACCCAGTACTTC,CASSLMGLAEETQYF
TRBV29-1,TRBJ1-5,-,-,TGCAGCGTTCTGGTAGGGGGCAATCAGCCCCAGCATTTT,CSVLVGGNQPQHF
TRBV28,TRBJ2-1,TRBD2,-,TGTGCCAGCACCCAGACTAGCGGGGGCAATGAGCAGTTCTTC,CASTQTSGGNEQFF
TRBV5-1,TRBJ1-1,-,-,TGCGCCAGCAGCTTTGGAGGGGTAAACACTGAAGCTTTCTTT,CASSFGGVNTEAFF
TRBV7-2,TRBJ2-3,TRBD2,once,TGTGCCAGCAGCTTAGGGCTAGCGGGGGGTAGCACAGATACGCAGTATTTT,CASSLGLAGGSTDTQYF
TRBV7-8,TRBJ1-5,-,-,TGTGCCAGCAACCTAGGGGCAGAGGCTCAGCCCCAGCATTTT,CASNLGAEAQPQHF
TRBV27,TRBJ2-2,TRBD1,-,TGTGCCAGCAGTTTGACAGGGATGTCGAACACCGGGGAGCTGTTTTTT,CASSLTGMSNTGELFF
TRBV4-3,TRBJ2-1,-,-,TGCGCCAGCAGCCAAGACGGAGGCTCGTTGGGTGAGCAGTTCTTC,CASSQDGGSLGEQFF